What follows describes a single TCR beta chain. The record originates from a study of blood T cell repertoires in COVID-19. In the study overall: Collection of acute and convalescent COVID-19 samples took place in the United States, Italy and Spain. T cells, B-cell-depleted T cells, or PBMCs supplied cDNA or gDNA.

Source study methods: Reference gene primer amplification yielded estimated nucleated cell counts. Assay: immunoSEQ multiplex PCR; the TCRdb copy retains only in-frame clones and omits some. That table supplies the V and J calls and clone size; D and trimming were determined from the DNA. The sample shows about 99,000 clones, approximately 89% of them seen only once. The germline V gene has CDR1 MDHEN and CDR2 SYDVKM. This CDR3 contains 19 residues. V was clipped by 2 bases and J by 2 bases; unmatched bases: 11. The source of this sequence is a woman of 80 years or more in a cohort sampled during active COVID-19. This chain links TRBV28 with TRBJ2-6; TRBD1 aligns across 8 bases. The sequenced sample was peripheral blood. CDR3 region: CASSLIFSGGVTGANVLTF. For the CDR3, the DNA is TGTGCCAGCAGTTTAATATTCTCAGGGGGCGTAACTGGGGCCAACGTCCTGACTTTC.